The present TCR beta chain was sequenced within a study of cytomegalovirus exposure and HLA in healthy donors. The V end was cut by 1 base, the J end by 6 bases, with 13 bases between. Per the germline V gene, CDR1 is SGHDT and CDR2 is YYEEEE. CDR3 length: 15 residues. Both 60 Vbeta primers and 13 Jbeta primers went into the PCR. The protocol was immunoSEQ multiplex PCR, while the TCRdb copy is restricted to in-frame clones and leaves out a portion. This table holds about 130,000 clones, 82% found once. V is TRBV5-6 and J is TRBJ2-2; D might be TRBD2 (5 bases). The sequence came from a boy aged 2-9 years in good health and CMV-seronegative. Sequencing input: PBMCs. CDR3 sequence: CASSLTGFLAGELFF. The DNA for the CDR3 is TGTGCCAGCAGCTTGACGGGGTTTTTGGCCGGGGAGCTGTTTTTT. The full variable domain, in which reference TRBV5-6 and TRBJ2-2 provide the parts outside the CDR3, is DAGVTQSPTHLIKTRGQQVTLRCSPKSGHDTVSWYQQALGQGPQFIFQYYEEEERQRGNFPDRFSGHQFPNYSSELNVNALLLGDSALYLCASSLTGFLAGELFFGEGSRLTVL.